This T cell receptor beta chain was found in a study of T cells in Graves' hyperthyroidism and ophthalmopathy. Study-wide points: Stable hyperthyroidism and ophthalmopathy were separated using 13 V-J signatures.

This clonotype has only a few counts. Its antigen remains unidentified. Trimming took 3 bases from V and 6 from J, leaving 12 bases between them. CDR1 and CDR2 from the germline V gene are MDHEN and SYDVKM. This CDR3 region has 13 residues. Patients aged 18 to 65 had newly diagnosed hyperthyroidism lasting under 2 months. The PBMCs had their origin in roughly 10 ml of fresh peripheral blood. The CDR3 regions of TCR beta were amplified from RNA transcripts. With the HTBI primer set, the TCR CDR3 went through a first round of RT-PCR. Each CDR3 protein is one row after TCRdb ran MiXCR on the multiplex PCR reads. The profile shows about 210,000 distinct CDR3 sequences, about 16% of them singletons.

The sequence was obtained from a man aged 40-55 years with Graves' hyperthyroidism. Specimen: blood. The chain carries TRBV28 and TRBJ2-7; D may be TRBD1 (5 bases). The DNA for the CDR3 is TGTGCCAGCAGTTTGGGGCGGACGCGCGAGCAGTACTTC. Protein sequence: CASSLGRTREQYF.